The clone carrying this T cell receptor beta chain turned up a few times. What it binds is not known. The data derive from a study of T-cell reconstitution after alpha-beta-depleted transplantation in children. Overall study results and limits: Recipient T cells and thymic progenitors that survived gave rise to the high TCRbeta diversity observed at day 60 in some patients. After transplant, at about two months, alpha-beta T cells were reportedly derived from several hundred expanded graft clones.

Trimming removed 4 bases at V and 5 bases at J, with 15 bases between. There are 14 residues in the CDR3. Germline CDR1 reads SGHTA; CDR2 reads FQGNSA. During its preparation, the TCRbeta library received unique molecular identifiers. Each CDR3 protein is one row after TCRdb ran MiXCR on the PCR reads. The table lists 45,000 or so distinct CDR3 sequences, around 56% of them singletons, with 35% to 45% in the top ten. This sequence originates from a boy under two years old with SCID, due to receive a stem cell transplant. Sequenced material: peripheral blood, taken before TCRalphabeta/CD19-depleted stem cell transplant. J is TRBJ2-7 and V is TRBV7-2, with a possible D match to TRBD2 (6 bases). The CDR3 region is CASSSGLNPHEQYF. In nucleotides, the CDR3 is TGTGCCAGCAGCTCGGGACTTAACCCCCACGAGCAGTACTTC. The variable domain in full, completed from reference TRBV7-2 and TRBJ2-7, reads GAGVSQSPSNKVTEKGKDVELRCDPISGHTALYWYRQSLGQGLEFLIYFQGNSAPDKSGLPSDRFSAERTGGSVSTLTIQRTQQEDSAVYLCASSSGLNPHEQYFGPGTRLTVT.